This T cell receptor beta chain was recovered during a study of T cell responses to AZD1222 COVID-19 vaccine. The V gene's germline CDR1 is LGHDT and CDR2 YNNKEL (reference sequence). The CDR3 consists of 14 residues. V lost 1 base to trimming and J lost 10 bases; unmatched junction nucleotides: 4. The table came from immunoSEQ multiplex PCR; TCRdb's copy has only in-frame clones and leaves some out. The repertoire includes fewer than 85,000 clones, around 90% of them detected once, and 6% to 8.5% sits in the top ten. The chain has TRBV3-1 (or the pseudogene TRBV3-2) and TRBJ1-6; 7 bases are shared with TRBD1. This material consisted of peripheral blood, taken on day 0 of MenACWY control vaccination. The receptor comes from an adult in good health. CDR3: CASSQGLGQSPLHF. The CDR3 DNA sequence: TGTGCCAGCAGCCAAGGCTTGGGACAGTCACCCCTCCACTTT.